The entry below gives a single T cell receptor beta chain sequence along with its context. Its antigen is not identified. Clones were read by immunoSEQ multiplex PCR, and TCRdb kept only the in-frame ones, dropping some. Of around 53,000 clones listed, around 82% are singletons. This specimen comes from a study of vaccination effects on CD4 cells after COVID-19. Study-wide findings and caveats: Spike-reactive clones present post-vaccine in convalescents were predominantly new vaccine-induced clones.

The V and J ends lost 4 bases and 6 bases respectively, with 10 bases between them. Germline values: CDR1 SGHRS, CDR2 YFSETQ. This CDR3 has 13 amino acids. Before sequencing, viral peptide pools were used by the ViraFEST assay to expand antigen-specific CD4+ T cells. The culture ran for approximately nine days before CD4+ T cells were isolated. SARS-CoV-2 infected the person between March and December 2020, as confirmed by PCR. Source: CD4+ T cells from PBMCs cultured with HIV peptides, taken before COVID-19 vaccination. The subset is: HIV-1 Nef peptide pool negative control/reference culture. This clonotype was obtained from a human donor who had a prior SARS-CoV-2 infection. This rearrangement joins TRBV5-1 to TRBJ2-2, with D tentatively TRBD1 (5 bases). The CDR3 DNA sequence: TGCGCCAGCAGCCAGGACAACCCCGGGGAGCTGTTTTTT. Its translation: CASSQDNPGELFF.